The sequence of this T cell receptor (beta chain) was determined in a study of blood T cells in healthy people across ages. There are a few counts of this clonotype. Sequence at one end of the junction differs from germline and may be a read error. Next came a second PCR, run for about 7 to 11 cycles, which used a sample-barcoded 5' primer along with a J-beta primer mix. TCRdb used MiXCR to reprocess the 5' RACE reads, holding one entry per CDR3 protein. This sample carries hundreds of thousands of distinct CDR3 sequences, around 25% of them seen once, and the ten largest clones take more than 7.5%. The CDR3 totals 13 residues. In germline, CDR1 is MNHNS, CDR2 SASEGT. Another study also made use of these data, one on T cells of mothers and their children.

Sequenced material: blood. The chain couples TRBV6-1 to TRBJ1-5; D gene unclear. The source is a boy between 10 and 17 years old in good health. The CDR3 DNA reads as TGTGCCAGCAGTGAAGAGACCAATCAGCCCCAACATTTT. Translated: CASSEETNQPQHF.